This T cell receptor (beta chain) was documented in a study of shared clonotypes between healthy human individuals. Study results and caveats: Rarefaction showed that sequencing of sorted subsets was incomplete (despite large depth).

The CDR3 has 14 residues. CDR1 is LGHNA and CDR2 is YSLEER in the germline V gene. Trimming removed 0 bases at V and 5 bases at J, with 10 bases between. CD45RO-negative CD8 cells positively selected for CCR7 made up the naive population, which excluded terminally differentiated effector memory CD45RA+ cells. Libraries were prepared by immunoSEQ multiplex PCR; TCRdb keeps only in-frame clonotypes and omits some of them. The sample lists some 1,900,000 clones, roughly 95% occurring once. A remark on this clone: Its cognate antigen is unknown.

The clonotype originates from a man aged 18 to 29 in good health. This chain links TRBV4-3 with TRBJ2-5, with a weak D call TRBD2 (6 bases). Material: naive CD8+ T cells sorted from blood. The CDR3 DNA sequence: TGCGCCAGCAGCCAAGATACGGAGGGGGAGACCCAGTACTTC. Protein sequence: CASSQDTEGETQYF.